This T cell receptor (beta chain) emerged from a study of identical twins. Overall study results and limits: Where out-of-frame alpha sequences were twin-shared, they showed excess low generation probability.

Germline V gives CDR1 SGDLS, CDR2 YYNGEE. The J segment lost 6 bases and the V segment lost 3 bases, leaving 7 bases of the junction unmatched. The CDR3 runs to 14 residues. TCRdb re-derived calls from the 5' RACE reads in MiXCR, one entry per CDR3 protein. This table holds 500,000 to 600,000 distinct CDR3 sequences, less than 25% found once. With respect to this clonotype: Antigen unknown.

The sample was also reused in another study, on T cells expressing NK-cell markers. Per that study: The CD3+CD56-NKG2C+ fraction of several donors was likewise dominated by these clonotypes.

Sequencing input: CD4+ T cells sorted from blood. This chain links TRBV9 with TRBJ2-7; 9 bases line up with TRBD1. The receptor was derived from a woman younger than 30 in good health. CDR3 in amino acids: CASSAGQGGVEQYF. CDR3 DNA: TGTGCCAGCAGCGCGGGACAGGGAGGGGTCGAGCAGTACTTC.